This T cell receptor (beta chain) emerged from a study of shared clonotypes between healthy human individuals. The assay was carried out at the deep level. Each PCR replicate from the sorted subsets contained 150 to 250 ng DNA, which is about 30,000 T cell genomes. Using immunoSEQ multiplex PCR, the repertoire was profiled, and TCRdb retains in-frame clones only, with some absent. The data show 2 million to 3 million clones, under 95% seen once. As for this clone: Its specificity is unknown.

Splitting of CD4+ cells produced CD45RA+ naive and CD45RA-negative memory subsets. Study outcomes and limitations: Researchers sampled blood only, noting tissue repertoires likely differ.

After removal of 8 bases from V and 7 bases from J, the junction contained 7 bases not matched to a gene. Germline values: CDR1 SQVTM, CDR2 ANQGSEA. The CDR3 length is 11 residues. This clonotype originated in a man between 18 and 29 years old in good health. Some clones in this sample may be carry-over from other donors' samples. Sample: naive CD4+ T cells from PBMCs. Specified subset: CD45RA+ positively selected. V usage is TRBV29-1 and J usage is TRBJ2-7; 8 nucleotides align to TRBD1. CDR3 region: CSKTGVSEQYF. CDR3 bases: TGCAGCAAGACAGGGGTTAGTGAGCAGTACTTC.